The clone carrying this T cell receptor beta chain has a single count. V gave up 7 bases and J gave up 3 bases, with 13 bases separating them. CDR1 and CDR2 from the germline V gene are MNHNS and SASEGT. CDR3 length: 13 amino acids. The data originate from a study of long-term antiretroviral therapy in people with HIV. There were no participants with HIV treated outside the United States. Sequencing used immunoSEQ v3.0 at survey level. Clones were sequenced by immunoSEQ multiplex PCR, and TCRdb holds only the in-frame ones, with some missing. The table includes roughly 30,000 clones, just under 95% detected once.

The chain couples TRBV6-1 to TRBJ2-7; a weak D match, TRBD2 (6 bases). The material sequenced was unsorted PBMCs, taken 5.3 years after starting antiretroviral therapy. The sequence was collected from a man aged 50-59 years with HIV. The CDR3 coding sequence is TGTGCCAGCACCGGGACTGCTAACTACGAGCAGTACTTC. Its translation is CASTGTANYEQYF.